This entry concerns a single T cell receptor beta chain. The antigen remains unidentified. As input for TCR beta libraries, approximately 1.9 micrograms of genomic DNA came from cryopreserved PBMCs. The record originates from a study of cytotoxic CD8 clonotypes in ibrutinib-treated CLL. Notes on the study in general: Clonality was higher at ibrutinib response and returned toward baseline at progression. Under treatment, the uncommon public clonotypes either contracted or remained stable.

Clones were sequenced by immunoSEQ multiplex PCR, and TCRdb holds only the in-frame ones, with some missing. The data contain about 130,000 clones, 80% to 90% of them singletons. The receptor's source is a human donor with chronic lymphocytic leukemia. Sequences were derived from PBMCs, sampled after 24 months of ibrutinib treatment.

The CDR3, as DNA: TGCGCCAGCAGCCAAGTCGGGGCCCCGGGAAACACCATATATTTT. Translated: CASSQVGAPGNTIYF. The genes are TRBV4-3 and TRBJ1-3; TRBD1 is a possible D gene (5 bases). The CDR3 covers 15 residues. Germline CDR1 and CDR2: LGHNA and YSLEER. The V and J ends lost 1 base and 4 bases respectively, with 11 bases between them.